Shown below are 9 T cell receptor beta chains from a single sample sequenced in a study of T and B cells in COVID-19 patients (dated by TCRdb to 2018 to 2021). The sequencer was an Illumina MiSeq. TRB rearrangements were amplified by multiplex PCR with BIOMED2 TRB-A/B primer pools. TCRdb reprocessing: public reads trimmed at Q25 with fastp, clones called with MiXCR, in-frame beta chains kept. Duplicate CDR3 protein sequences are folded into a single record with the most common DNA and genes. The sample table lists approximately 1,200 distinct CDR3 sequences, about 29% of them with a count of one. 20% to 30% of the sample is taken by the ten largest. TRB repertoires were amplified from around 230-520 ng of genomic DNA extracted from blood. Sequences were obtained from blood. The source of these receptors is a human donor with active COVID-19.

By share, this clonotype ranks as medium-sized (0.01 to 0.1%). J is TRBJ2-7 and V is TRBV6-2 or TRBV6-3; TRBD2 is a possible D gene (5 bases). Germline CDR1 MNHEY, CDR2 SVGEGT. This CDR3 has 15 residues. Trimming removed 4 bases from V and 0 bases from J, with 13 bases in between. The CDR3 here is CASSFLADSSYEQYF. In DNA form, the CDR3 reads TGTGCCAGCAGTTTTCTAGCCGATAGCTCCTACGAGCAGTACTTC.

Relative to its sample, this clonotype is medium-sized. The chain joins TRBV20-1 to TRBJ2-5; D is undetermined. Germline CDR1 DFQATT, CDR2 SNEGSKA (reference sequence). V was pared by 6 bases and J by 3 bases, with 8 bases between. The length of the CDR3 is 11 residues. CDR3 sequence reads: CSANKKETQYF. Here the CDR3 DNA reads TGCAGTGCGAACAAGAAAGAGACCCAGTACTTC.

This clonotype is medium-sized in the sample. V is TRBV14 and J is TRBJ2-2; D remains ambiguous. Between the trimmed V and J ends, which lost 2 bases and 0 bases, there was a span of 13 bases. The CDR3 consists of 17 residues. Germline V gene data show CDR1 as SGHDN and CDR2 as FVKESK. The CDR3 DNA reads TGTGCCAGCAGCCAATTATTTTCACATTCGAACACCGGGGAGCTGTTTTTT. It encodes CASSQLFSHSNTGELFF.

This chain links TRBV29-1 with TRBJ2-7; D is unresolved. Trimming pared 6 bases from V and 2 bases from J, leaving 17 bases between. The germline V gene has CDR1 SQVTM and CDR2 ANQGSEA. This CDR3 is 14 amino acids long. The CDR3 coding sequence is TGCAGCGTGCTACGAGACAACGACCCCTACGAGCAGTACTTC. It specifies CSVLRDNDPYEQYF.

Judged by abundance, this clonotype is large. This chain links TRBV15 with TRBJ1-4; D unresolved. V was trimmed by 5 bases and J by 4 bases, leaving 14 bases between them. There are 15 residues in the CDR3. CDR1 and CDR2 from the germline V gene are LNHNV and YYDKDF (reference sequence). The CDR3 loop reads CATSRRAALNEKLFF. The CDR3 coding sequence is TGTGCCACCAGCCGAAGAGCGGCCCTTAATGAAAAACTGTTTTTT.

This clonotype is classed as medium-sized. The genes are TRBV27 and TRBJ1-5, with 9 nucleotides matching TRBD1. The CDR3 sequence is 15 residues long. With V trimmed by 3 bases and J by 5 bases, 5 bases remained unmatched. Germline V lookup: CDR1 MNHEY, CDR2 SMNVEV (reference sequence). The CDR3 loop is CASSFNGDRDQPQHF. CDR3 sequence (DNA): TGTGCCAGCAGTTTTAATGGGGACAGGGATCAGCCCCAGCATTTT.

This clonotype was seen more than once but under ten times. The chain has TRBV20-1 and TRBJ2-7, with D perhaps being TRBD1 or TRBD2 (5 bases each). The CDR3 is made up of 13 amino acids. Germline CDR1 and CDR2: DFQATT and SNEGSKA (reference sequence). V was cut by 6 bases and J by 1 base, with 13 bases left in between. The CDR3 DNA is TGCAGTGCGTGGGGGACGCGTTCCTACGAGCAGTACTTC. As protein: CSAWGTRSYEQYF.

Concerning this clonotype: A much larger clone lies one base from this, so it may be a read error. The chain is built from TRBV5-1 and TRBJ2-5; TRBD2 aligns across 8 bases. This CDR3 comprises 15 residues. J gave up 4 bases and V 3 bases, and 8 bases lay outside the gene matches. Germline assignment: CDR1 SGHRS and CDR2 YFSETQ. CDR3 DNA sequence: TGCGCCAGCAGCTGGCGGGGGGTGGACGGAGAGACCCAGTACTTC. Translated: CASSWRGVDGETQYF.

In this sample, this clonotype is large. The chain employs TRBV29-1 and TRBJ2-3; maybe TRBD1 (7 bases). Between the trimmed V and J ends, which lost 2 bases and 2 bases, there was a span of 17 bases. This CDR3 spans 16 amino acids. Per germline, CDR1 SQVTM and CDR2 ANQGSEA. The CDR3 sequence is CSVESRRGPFTDTQYF. CDR3 DNA sequence: TGCAGCGTTGAATCACGGAGGGGGCCCTTCACAGATACGCAGTATTTT.